Included here is one T cell receptor beta chain sequence, with context. Antigen: not known. The CDR3 extends 3 residues past the end of the read, so its final part is completed from the germline J gene. Profiling relied on immunoSEQ multiplex PCR, and the TCRdb table lists in-frame clones only, not all of them. The sample contains around 28,000 clones, none of them singletons. This CDR3 has 12 amino acids. Germline V CDR1 and CDR2: GTSNPN, SVGIG (reference sequence). The record originates from a study of T cell clonality in common variable immunodeficiency. Whole-study results and caveats: Reportedly, TCR beta sequences from common variable immunodeficiency showed fewer deletions and N-nucleotide insertions.

Most patients and controls had Caucasian heritage. This TCR was sampled from a human donor with common variable immunodeficiency. The specimen was peripheral blood mononuclear cells. V usage is TRBV30 and J usage is TRBJ1-1; D unresolved. The sequenced CDR3 bases are TGTGCCTGTTTAAACCGCGGATCGTCA. This translates into CACLNRGSS. The entire CDR3 protein is CACLNRGSSAFF.